The rows below give T cell receptor beta chains drawn from one sample of a study of prognosis after radiotherapy for stage I lung cancer. TCRdb re-analysed the multiplex PCR reads in MiXCR, keeping a single row per CDR3 protein. The sample has some 11,000 distinct CDR3 sequences; roughly half are singletons. The sample consisted of PBMCs, taken before or after stereotactic body radiation therapy (not recorded which). Source of these receptors: a donor aged 50 or older with non-small cell lung cancer. The CDR3 runs from the conserved cysteine through the conserved F or W. A D gene is named only where the DNA matches it firmly. Clone sizes are given selectively: once, few, many, or a class where the clone is expanded.

V gene: TRBV11-2; clone size: medium-sized; D gene: -; J gene: TRBJ2-1; CDR3 protein: CASPIRGWSYNEQFF; CDR3 DNA: TGTGCCAGCCCAATCAGGGGTTGGTCCTACAATGAGCAGTTCTTC
V gene: TRBV5-1; clone size: -; D gene: -; J gene: TRBJ2-2; CDR3 protein: CASSLSPGELFF; CDR3 DNA: TGCGCCAGCAGCTTGTCCCCCGGGGAGCTGTTTTTT
V gene: TRBV5-1; clone size: -; D gene: -; J gene: TRBJ2-3; CDR3 protein: CASSFGESDTQYF; CDR3 DNA: TGCGCCAGCAGCTTTGGGGAATCAGATACGCAGTATTTT
V gene: TRBV11-3; clone size: medium-sized; D gene: -; J gene: TRBJ1-2; CDR3 protein: CASSFAGSLMYYGYTF; CDR3 DNA: TGTGCCAGCAGCTTCGCGGGCAGCTTAATGTACTATGGCTACACCTTC
V gene: TRBV20-1; clone size: -; D gene: TRBD1; J gene: TRBJ2-7; CDR3 protein: CSASDRENSYEQYF; CDR3 DNA: TGCAGTGCCTCCGACAGGGAAAACTCCTACGAGCAGTACTTC
V gene: TRBV9; clone size: medium-sized; D gene: -; J gene: TRBJ2-1; CDR3 protein: CASSVDGGGVLNEQFF; CDR3 DNA: TGTGCCAGCAGCGTAGATGGAGGGGGCGTTTTGAATGAGCAGTTCTTC
V gene: TRBV2; clone size: -; D gene: -; J gene: TRBJ2-1; CDR3 protein: CASNGQFEQFF; CDR3 DNA: TGTGCCAGCAACGGACAGTTTGAGCAGTTCTTC
V gene: TRBV10-3; clone size: -; D gene: -; J gene: TRBJ2-3; CDR3 protein: CAISDSRSTDTQYF; CDR3 DNA: TGTGCCATCAGTGATTCCCGAAGCACAGATACGCAGTATTTT
V gene: TRBV6-1; clone size: -; D gene: -; J gene: TRBJ2-2; CDR3 protein: CVISVEGTGELFF; CDR3 DNA: TGTGTCATCAGTGTTGAGGGCACCGGGGAGCTGTTTTTT
V gene: TRBV12-3/TRBV12-4; clone size: -; D gene: -; J gene: TRBJ2-7; CDR3 protein: CASRRQGGLREQYF; CDR3 DNA: TGTGCCAGCAGACGACAGGGAGGACTCCGCGAGCAGTACTTC
V gene: TRBV7-2; clone size: once; D gene: -; J gene: TRBJ1-6; CDR3 protein: CASSHSWRTVGRSPLHF; CDR3 DNA: TGTGCCAGCAGCCACTCGTGGCGGACAGTGGGTCGTTCGCCCCTCCACTTT
V gene: TRBV20-1; clone size: many; D gene: TRBD1; J gene: TRBJ2-3; CDR3 protein: CSARTGYRSSTDTQYF; CDR3 DNA: TGCAGTGCCAGGACAGGGTACCGGTCGAGCACAGATACGCAGTATTTT
V gene: TRBV4-3; clone size: many; D gene: -; J gene: TRBJ2-1; CDR3 protein: CASSRQTSAEQFF; CDR3 DNA: TGCGCCAGCAGCCGCCAGACTAGTGCTGAGCAGTTCTTC
V gene: TRBV19; clone size: many; D gene: -; J gene: TRBJ1-1; CDR3 protein: CASSIDTGFDTEAFF; CDR3 DNA: TGTGCCAGTAGTATAGACACAGGGTTTGACACTGAAGCTTTCTTT
V gene: TRBV5-1; clone size: -; D gene: -; J gene: TRBJ2-1; CDR3 protein: CASSLFEGRQFF; CDR3 DNA: TGCGCCAGCAGCTTGTTCGAGGGGAGGCAGTTCTTC
V gene: TRBV28; clone size: medium-sized; D gene: -; J gene: TRBJ1-5; CDR3 protein: CASSYRAMSNQPQHF; CDR3 DNA: TGTGCCAGCAGTTACAGGGCGATGAGCAATCAGCCCCAGCATTTT
V gene: TRBV15; clone size: medium-sized; D gene: TRBD1; J gene: TRBJ2-7; CDR3 protein: CATSRDATGLHEQYF; CDR3 DNA: TGTGCCACCAGCAGAGACGCGACAGGGCTGCACGAGCAGTACTTC
V gene: TRBV10-3; clone size: medium-sized; D gene: -; J gene: TRBJ1-3; CDR3 protein: CAISIGQSSGNTIYF; CDR3 DNA: TGTGCCATCAGTATAGGACAGAGCTCTGGAAACACCATATATTTT
V gene: TRBV19; clone size: medium-sized; D gene: TRBD1; J gene: TRBJ2-1; CDR3 protein: CASRPPGQGARNEQFF; CDR3 DNA: TGTGCCAGTAGACCCCCGGGACAGGGTGCGAGGAATGAGCAGTTCTTC
V gene: TRBV9; clone size: once; D gene: TRBD1; J gene: TRBJ2-2; CDR3 protein: CASSGQGTTNTGELFF; CDR3 DNA: TGTGCCAGCAGCGGACAGGGGACAACGAACACCGGGGAGCTGTTTTTT
V gene: TRBV6-1; clone size: once; D gene: -; J gene: TRBJ1-2; CDR3 protein: CASSKPVQGYGYTF; CDR3 DNA: TGTGCCAGCAGTAAACCGGTACAGGGATATGGCTACACCTTC
V gene: TRBV16; clone size: medium-sized; D gene: TRBD1; J gene: TRBJ1-2; CDR3 protein: CASSQKWTGALGYTF; CDR3 DNA: TGTGCCAGCAGCCAGAAATGGACAGGGGCTTTGGGCTACACCTTC
V gene: TRBV14; clone size: many; D gene: TRBD2; J gene: TRBJ2-5; CDR3 protein: CASSQGLAGAETQYF; CDR3 DNA: TGTGCCAGCAGCCAAGGACTAGCGGGGGCAGAGACCCAGTACTTC
V gene: TRBV15; clone size: -; D gene: TRBD2; J gene: TRBJ2-1; CDR3 protein: CATIRDLLGLAGDEQFF; CDR3 DNA: TGTGCCACCATCAGAGATCTCCTAGGACTAGCGGGAGATGAGCAGTTCTTC
V gene: TRBV6-2/TRBV6-3; clone size: -; D gene: -; J gene: TRBJ1-1; CDR3 protein: CSSSRVPMNTEAFF; CDR3 DNA: TGTTCCAGCAGTCGAGTTCCCATGAACACTGAAGCTTTCTTT
V gene: TRBV2; clone size: medium-sized; D gene: -; J gene: TRBJ1-5; CDR3 protein: CASTPVTGQPQHF; CDR3 DNA: TGTGCCAGCACCCCCGTAACGGGACAGCCCCAGCATTTT
V gene: TRBV6-2/TRBV6-3; clone size: -; D gene: -; J gene: TRBJ2-1; CDR3 protein: CASKQRECPEQFF; CDR3 DNA: TGTGCCAGCAAGCAGCGTGAGTGTCCTGAGCAGTTCTTC